This T cell receptor beta chain derives from a study of blood T cell repertoires in COVID-19. Among Cohort 3 donors, those recovered had two negative PCRs, clearance, or symptom resolution. The method was immunoSEQ multiplex PCR; TCRdb's version includes in-frame clones alone and lacks a portion of them. The data contain 150,000 to 200,000 clones, over 70% of them singletons. The CDR3 is 15 amino acids. Germline-derived CDR1 and CDR2 are WNHNN and SYGVQD (reference sequence). The V gene lost 3 bases and the J gene lost 8 bases, with 14 bases spanning the gap. The specimen was PBMCs or T cells enriched from blood (not recorded which). J is TRBJ1-6 and V is TRBV10-1; D gene uncertain. The receptor was isolated from a woman in her fifties or sixties who had recovered from COVID-19. The CDR3: CASSDEDPRYSPLHF. CDR3 DNA sequence: TGCGCCAGCAGTGACGAAGATCCGAGGTATTCACCCCTCCACTTT.